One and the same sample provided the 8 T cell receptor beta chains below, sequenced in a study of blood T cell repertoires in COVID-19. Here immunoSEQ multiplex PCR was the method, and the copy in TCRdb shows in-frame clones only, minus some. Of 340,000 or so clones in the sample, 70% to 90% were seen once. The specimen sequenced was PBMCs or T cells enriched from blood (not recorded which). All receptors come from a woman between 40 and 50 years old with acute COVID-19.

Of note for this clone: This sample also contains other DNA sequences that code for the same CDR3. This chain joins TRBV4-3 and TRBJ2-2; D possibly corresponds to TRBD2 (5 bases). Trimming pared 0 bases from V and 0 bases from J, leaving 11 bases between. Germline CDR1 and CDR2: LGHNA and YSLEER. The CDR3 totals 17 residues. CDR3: CASSQDRGLANTGELFF. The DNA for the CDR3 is TGCGCCAGCAGCCAAGATAGAGGGCTTGCGAACACCGGGGAGCTGTTTTTT.

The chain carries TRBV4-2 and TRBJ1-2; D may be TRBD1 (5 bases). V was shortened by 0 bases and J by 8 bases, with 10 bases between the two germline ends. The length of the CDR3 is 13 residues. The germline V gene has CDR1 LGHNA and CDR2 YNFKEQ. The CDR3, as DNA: TGTGCCAGCAGCCAAGATTTACAGGAAGGCTACACCTTC. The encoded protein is CASSQDLQEGYTF.

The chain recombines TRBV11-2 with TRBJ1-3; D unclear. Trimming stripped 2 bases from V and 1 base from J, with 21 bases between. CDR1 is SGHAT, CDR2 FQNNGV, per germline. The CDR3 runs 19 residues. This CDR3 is CASSLNMADTNTSGNTIYF. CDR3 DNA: TGTGCCAGCAGCTTAAACATGGCAGACACGAACACTTCTGGAAACACCATATATTTT.

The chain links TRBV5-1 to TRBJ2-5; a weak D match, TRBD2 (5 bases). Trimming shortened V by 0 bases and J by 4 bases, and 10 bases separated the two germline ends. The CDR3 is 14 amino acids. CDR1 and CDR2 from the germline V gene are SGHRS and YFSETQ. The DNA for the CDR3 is TGCGCCAGCAGCTTGGCGGGGAAGGGAGAGACCCAGTACTTC. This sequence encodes CASSLAGKGETQYF.

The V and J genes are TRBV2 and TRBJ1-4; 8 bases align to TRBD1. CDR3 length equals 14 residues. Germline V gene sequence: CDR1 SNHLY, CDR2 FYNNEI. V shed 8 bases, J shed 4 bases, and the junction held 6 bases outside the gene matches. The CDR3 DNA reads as TGTGCCAGCGGGGGGGACAGGCTTAATGAAAAACTGTTTTTT. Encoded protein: CASGGDRLNEKLFF.

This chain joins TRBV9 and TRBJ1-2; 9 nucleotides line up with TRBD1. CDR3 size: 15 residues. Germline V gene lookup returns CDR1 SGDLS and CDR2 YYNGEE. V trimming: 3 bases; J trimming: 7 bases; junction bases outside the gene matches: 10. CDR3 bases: TGTGCCAGCAGCGGAGGGGACAGGGTCGGTCGTGGCTACACCTTC. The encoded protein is CASSGGDRVGRGYTF. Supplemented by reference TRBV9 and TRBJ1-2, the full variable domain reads DSGVTQTPKHLITATGQRVTLRCSPRSGDLSVYWYQQSLDQGLQFLIQYYNGEERAKGNILERFSAQQFPDLHSELNLSSLELGDSALYFCASSGGDRVGRGYTFGSGTRLTVV.

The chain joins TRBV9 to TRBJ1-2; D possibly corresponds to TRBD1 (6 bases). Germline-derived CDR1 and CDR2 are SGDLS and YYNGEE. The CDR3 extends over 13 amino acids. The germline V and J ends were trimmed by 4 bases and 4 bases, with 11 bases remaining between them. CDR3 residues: CASSLGGPYGYTF. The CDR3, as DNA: TGTGCCAGCAGCTTAGGGGGGCCCTATGGCTACACCTTC. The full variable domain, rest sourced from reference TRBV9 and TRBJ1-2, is DSGVTQTPKHLITATGQRVTLRCSPRSGDLSVYWYQQSLDQGLQFLIQYYNGEERAKGNILERFSAQQFPDLHSELNLSSLELGDSALYFCASSLGGPYGYTFGSGTRLTVV.

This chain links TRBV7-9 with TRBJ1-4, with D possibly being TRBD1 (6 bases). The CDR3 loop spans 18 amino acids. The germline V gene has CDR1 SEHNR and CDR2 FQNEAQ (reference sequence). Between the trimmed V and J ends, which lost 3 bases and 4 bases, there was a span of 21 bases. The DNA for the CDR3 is TGTGCCAGCAGCTTCCGACCCCCCGGACAAGGGGGTAATGAAAAACTGTTTTTT. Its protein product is CASSFRPPGQGGNEKLFF.